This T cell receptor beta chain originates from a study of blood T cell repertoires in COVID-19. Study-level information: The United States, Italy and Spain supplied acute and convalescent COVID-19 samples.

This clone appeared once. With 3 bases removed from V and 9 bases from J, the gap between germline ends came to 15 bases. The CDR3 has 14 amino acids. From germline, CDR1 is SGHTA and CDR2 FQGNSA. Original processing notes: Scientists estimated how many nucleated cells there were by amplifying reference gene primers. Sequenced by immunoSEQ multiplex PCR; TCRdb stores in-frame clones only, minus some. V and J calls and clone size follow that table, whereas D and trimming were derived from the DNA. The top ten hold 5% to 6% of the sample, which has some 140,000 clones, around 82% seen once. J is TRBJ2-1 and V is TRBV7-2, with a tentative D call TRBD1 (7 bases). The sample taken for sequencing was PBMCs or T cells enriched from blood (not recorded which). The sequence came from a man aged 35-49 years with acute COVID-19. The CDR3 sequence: CASSFVRGEGEQFF. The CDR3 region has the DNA TGTGCCAGCAGCTTCGTCAGGGGGGAAGGTGAGCAGTTCTTC.